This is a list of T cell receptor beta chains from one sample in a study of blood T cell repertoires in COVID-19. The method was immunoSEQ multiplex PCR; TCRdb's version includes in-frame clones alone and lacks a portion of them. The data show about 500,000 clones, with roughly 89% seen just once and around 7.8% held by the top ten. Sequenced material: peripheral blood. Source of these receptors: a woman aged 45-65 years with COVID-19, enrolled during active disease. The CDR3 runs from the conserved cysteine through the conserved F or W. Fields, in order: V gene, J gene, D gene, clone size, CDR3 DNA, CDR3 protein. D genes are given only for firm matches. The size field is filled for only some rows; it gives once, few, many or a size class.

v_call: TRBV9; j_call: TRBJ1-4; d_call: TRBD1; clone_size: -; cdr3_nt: TGTGCCAGCAGCGTAGGAGGAGGGGGCCTGAGGGAAAAACTGTTTTTT; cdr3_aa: CASSVGGGGLREKLFF
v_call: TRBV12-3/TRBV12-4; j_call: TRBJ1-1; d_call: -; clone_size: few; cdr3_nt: TGTGCCAGCAGTTCTTACACTGAAGCTTTCTTT; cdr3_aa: CASSSYTEAFF
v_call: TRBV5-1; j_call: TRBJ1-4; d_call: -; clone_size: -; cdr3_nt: TGCGCCAGCAGCTTAGGGGTTGCTGGTGAAAAACTGTTTTTT; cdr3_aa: CASSLGVAGEKLFF
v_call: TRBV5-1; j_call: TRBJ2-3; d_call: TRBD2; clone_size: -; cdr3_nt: TGCGCCAGCAGCCTCCGACTAGCGGAAGATACGCAGTATTTT; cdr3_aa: CASSLRLAEDTQYF
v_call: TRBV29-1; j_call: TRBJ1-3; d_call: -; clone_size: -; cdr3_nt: TGCAGCGTCTTAGAAGCGACTGGAAACACCATATATTTT; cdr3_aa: CSVLEATGNTIYF
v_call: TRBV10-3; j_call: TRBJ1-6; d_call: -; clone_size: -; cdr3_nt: TGTGCCATCAGGACAGTTTATAATTCACCCCTCCACTTT; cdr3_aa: CAIRTVYNSPLHF
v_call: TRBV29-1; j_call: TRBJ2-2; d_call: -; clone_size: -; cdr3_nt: TGCAGCGTTGAACAGGGCCTAAACACCGGGGAGCTGTTTTTT; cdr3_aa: CSVEQGLNTGELFF
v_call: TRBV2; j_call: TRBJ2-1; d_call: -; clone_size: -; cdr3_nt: TGTGCCAGCAGCACAGGGACGGACGGTTACGATGAGCAGTTCTTC; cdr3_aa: CASSTGTDGYDEQFF
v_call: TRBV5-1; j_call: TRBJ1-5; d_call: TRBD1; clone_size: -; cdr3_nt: TGCGCCAGCAGCTTCACAGGGGGCAATCAGCCCCAGCATTTT; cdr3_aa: CASSFTGGNQPQHF
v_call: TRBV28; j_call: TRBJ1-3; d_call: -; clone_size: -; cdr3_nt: TGTGCCAGCAGCTGGAGCCCGGGACACGCCTCTGGAAACACCATATATTTT; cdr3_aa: CASSWSPGHASGNTIYF
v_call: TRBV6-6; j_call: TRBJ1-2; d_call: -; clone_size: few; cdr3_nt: TGTGCCAGCAGAGGAACTAAGGATGGCTACACCTTC; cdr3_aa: CASRGTKDGYTF
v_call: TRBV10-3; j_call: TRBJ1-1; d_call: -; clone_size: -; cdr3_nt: TGTGCCATCAGTGGAGCAGACAGGAGGATGAACACTGAAGCTTTCTTT; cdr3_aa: CAISGADRRMNTEAFF
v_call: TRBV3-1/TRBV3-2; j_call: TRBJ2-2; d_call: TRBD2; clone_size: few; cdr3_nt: TGTGCCAGCAGGTTATTAGCGGGGGGGCACGACGGGGAGCTGTTTTTT; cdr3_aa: CASRLLAGGHDGELFF
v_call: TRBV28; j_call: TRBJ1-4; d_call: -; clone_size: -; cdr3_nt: TGTGCCAGCAGTTCCCCTCTGGAGGCGGGAGGGAATGAAAAACTGTTTTTT; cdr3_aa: CASSSPLEAGGNEKLFF
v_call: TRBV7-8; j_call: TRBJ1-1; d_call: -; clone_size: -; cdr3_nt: TGTGCCAGCAGCCCAAGTGGGGCTAGGGACACTGAAGCTTTCTTT; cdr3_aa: CASSPSGARDTEAFF
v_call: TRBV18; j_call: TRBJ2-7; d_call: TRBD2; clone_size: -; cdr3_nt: TGTGCCAGCTCACCTCCCGGCGGGGGGGCCTGGGAGCAGTACTTC; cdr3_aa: CASSPPGGGAWEQYF
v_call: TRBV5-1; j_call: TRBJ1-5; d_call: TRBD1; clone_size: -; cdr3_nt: TGCGCCAGCAGGGGAGACAGGGGGCAGCAGCCCCAGCATTTT; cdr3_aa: CASRGDRGQQPQHF